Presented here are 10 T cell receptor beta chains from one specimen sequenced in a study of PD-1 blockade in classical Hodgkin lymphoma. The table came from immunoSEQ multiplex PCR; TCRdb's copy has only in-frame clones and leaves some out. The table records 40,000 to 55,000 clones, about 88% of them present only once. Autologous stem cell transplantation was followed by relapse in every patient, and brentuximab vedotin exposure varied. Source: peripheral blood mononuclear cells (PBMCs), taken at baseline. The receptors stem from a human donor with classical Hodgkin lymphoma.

This chain's CDR3 is CASTAGDSNQPQHF. The CDR3 coding sequence is TGTGCCAGTACCGCCGGGGATAGCAATCAGCCCCAGCATTTT. The chain joins TRBV19 to TRBJ1-5, with no clear D. In germline, CDR1 is LNHDA, CDR2 SQIVND (reference sequence). Between the trimmed V and J ends, which lost 7 bases and 0 bases, there was a span of 10 bases. This CDR3 has 14 amino acids.

The CDR3 DNA is TGTGCCAGTAGTAAGACTTGGGACAATCGTGAAAAACTGTTTTTT. This codes for CASSKTWDNREKLFF. The chain is built from TRBV19 and TRBJ1-4; D perhaps matches TRBD1 (6 bases). Germline CDR1 reads LNHDA; CDR2 reads SQIVND (reference sequence). V was shortened by 4 bases and J by 7 bases, with 16 bases between the two germline ends. CDR3 size: 15 residues.

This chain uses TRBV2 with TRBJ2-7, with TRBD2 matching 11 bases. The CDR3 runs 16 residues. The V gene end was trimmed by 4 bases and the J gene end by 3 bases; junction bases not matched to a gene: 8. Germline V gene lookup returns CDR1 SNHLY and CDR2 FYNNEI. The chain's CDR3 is CASSGLSSGRRYEQYF. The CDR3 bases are TGTGCCAGCAGTGGACTGTCTAGCGGGAGGCGCTACGAGCAGTACTTC.

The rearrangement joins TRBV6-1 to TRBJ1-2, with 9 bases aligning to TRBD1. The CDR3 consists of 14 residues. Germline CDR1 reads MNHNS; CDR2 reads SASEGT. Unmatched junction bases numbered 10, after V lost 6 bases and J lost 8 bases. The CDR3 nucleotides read TGTGCCAGCAGACTGCAACAGGGGGCGCAGGGCTACACCTTC. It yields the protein CASRLQQGAQGYTF.

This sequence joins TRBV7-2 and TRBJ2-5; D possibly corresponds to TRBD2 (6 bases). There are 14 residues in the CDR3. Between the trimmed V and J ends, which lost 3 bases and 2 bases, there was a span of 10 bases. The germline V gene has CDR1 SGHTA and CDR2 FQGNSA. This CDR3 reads CASSFGGLQETQYF. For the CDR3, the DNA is TGTGCCAGCAGCTTTGGAGGGTTACAAGAGACCCAGTACTTC. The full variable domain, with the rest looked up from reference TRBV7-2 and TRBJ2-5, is GAGVSQSPSNKVTEKGKDVELRCDPISGHTALYWYRQSLGQGLEFLIYFQGNSAPDKSGLPSDRFSAERTGGSVSTLTIQRTQQEDSAVYLCASSFGGLQETQYFGPGTRLLVL.

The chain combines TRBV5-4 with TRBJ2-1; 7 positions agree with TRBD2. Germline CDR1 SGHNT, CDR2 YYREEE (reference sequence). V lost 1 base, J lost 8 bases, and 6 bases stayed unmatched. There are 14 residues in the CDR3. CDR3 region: CASSLRTRVDEQFF. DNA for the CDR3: TGTGCCAGCAGCTTGAGGACTAGGGTCGATGAGCAGTTCTTC.

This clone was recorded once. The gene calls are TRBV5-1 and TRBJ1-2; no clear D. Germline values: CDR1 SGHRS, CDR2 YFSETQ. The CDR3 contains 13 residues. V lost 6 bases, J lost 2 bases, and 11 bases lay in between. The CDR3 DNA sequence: TGCGCCAGCACCGACGTCTCAAACTATGGCTACACCTTC. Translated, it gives CASTDVSNYGYTF.

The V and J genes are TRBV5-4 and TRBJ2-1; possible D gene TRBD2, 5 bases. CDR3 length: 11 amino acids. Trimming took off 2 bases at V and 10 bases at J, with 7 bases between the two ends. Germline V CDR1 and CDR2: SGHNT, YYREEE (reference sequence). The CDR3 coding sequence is TGTGCCAGCAGCTTCGAGGGAGAGCAGTTCTTC. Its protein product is CASSFEGEQFF. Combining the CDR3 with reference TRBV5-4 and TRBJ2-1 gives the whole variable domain ETGVTQSPTHLIKTRGQQVTLRCSSQSGHNTVSWYQQALGQGPQFIFQYYREEENGRGNFPPRFSGLQFPNYSSELNVNALELDDSALYLCASSFEGEQFFGPGTRLTVL.

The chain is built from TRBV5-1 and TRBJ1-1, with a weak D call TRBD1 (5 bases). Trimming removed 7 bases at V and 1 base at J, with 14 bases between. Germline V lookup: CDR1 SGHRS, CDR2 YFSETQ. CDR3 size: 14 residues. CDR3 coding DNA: TGCGCCAGCTCTGGCGGGGGTCAGAACACTGAAGCTTTCTTT. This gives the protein CASSGGGQNTEAFF.

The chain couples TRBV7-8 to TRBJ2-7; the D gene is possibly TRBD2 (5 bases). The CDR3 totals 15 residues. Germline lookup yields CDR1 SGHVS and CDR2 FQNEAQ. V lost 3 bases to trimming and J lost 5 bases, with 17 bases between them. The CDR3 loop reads CASSLPLAKDDEQYF. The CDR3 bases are TGTGCCAGCAGCTTGCCTTTAGCGAAAGATGACGAGCAGTACTTC. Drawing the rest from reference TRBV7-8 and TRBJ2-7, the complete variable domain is GAGVSQSPRYKVAKRGQDVALRCDPISGHVSLFWYQQALGQGPEFLTYFQNEAQLDKSGLPSDRFFAERPEGSVSTLKIQRTQQEDSAVYLCASSLPLAKDDEQYFGPGTRLTVT.